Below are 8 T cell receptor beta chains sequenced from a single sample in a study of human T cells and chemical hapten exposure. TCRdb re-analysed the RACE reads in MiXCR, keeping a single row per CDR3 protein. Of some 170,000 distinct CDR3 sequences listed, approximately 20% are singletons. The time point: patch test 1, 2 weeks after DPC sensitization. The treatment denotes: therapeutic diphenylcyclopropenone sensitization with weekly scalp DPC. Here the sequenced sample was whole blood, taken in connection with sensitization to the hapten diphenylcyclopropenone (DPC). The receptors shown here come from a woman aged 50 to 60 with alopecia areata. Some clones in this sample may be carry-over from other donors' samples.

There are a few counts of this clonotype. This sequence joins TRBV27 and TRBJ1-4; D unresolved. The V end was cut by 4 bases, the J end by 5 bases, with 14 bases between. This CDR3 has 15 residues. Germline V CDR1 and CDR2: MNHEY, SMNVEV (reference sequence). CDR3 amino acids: CASSSRVRRNEKLFF. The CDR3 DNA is TGTGCCAGCAGTTCTCGTGTCAGGCGGAATGAAAAACTGTTTTTT. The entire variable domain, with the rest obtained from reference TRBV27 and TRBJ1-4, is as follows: EAQVTQNPRYLITVTGKKLTVTCSQNMNHEYMSWYRQDPGLGLRQIYYSMNVEVTDKGDVPEGYKVSRKEKRNFPLILESPSPNQTSLYFCASSSRVRRNEKLFFGSGTQLSVL.

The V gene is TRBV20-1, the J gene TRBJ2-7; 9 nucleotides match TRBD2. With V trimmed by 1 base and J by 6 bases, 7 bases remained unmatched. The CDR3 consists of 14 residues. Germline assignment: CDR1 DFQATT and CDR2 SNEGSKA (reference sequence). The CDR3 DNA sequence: TGCAGTGCTAGAGGCCCTAGCGGGATCGGCGAGCAGTACTTC. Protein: CSARGPSGIGEQYF.

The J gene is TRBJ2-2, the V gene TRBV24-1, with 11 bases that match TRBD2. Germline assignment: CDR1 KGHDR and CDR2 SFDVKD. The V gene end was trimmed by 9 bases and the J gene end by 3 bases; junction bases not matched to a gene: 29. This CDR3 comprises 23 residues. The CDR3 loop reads CATVRDRQLAGAPRIGDTGELFF. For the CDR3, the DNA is TGTGCCACCGTCCGGGACAGGCAACTAGCGGGAGCCCCTCGCATTGGGGACACCGGGGAGCTGTTTTTT.

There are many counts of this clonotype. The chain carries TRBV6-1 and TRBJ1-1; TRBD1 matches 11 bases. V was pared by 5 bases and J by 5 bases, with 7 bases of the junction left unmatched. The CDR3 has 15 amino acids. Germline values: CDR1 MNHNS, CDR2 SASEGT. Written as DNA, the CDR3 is TGTGCCAGCAGTCTCCGGGACAGGGGGTATACTGAAGCTTTCTTT. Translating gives CASSLRDRGYTEAFF.

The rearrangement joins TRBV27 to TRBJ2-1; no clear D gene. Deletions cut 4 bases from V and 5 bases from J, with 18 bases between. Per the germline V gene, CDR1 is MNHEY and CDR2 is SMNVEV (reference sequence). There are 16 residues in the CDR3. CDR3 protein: CASSSLTARWDNEQFF. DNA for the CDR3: TGTGCCAGCAGTTCTTTGACGGCCCGTTGGGACAATGAGCAGTTCTTC.

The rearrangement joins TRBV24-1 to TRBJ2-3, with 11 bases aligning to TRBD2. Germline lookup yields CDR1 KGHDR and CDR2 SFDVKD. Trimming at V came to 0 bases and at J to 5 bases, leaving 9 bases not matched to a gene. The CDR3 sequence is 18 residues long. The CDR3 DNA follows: TGTGCCACCAGTGATTTGCCTAAACTAGCGGGAGTTGTAGATACGCAGTATTTT. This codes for CATSDLPKLAGVVDTQYF.

CDR3 sequence: CASSNPRTSGSSRELFF. The CDR3 bases are TGTGCCAGCAGCAACCCAAGGACTAGCGGGAGTAGTCGGGAGCTGTTTTTT. This chain joins TRBV7-9 and TRBJ2-2; TRBD2 matches at 13 bases. CDR1 is SEHNR, CDR2 FQNEAQ, per germline (reference sequence). The J segment lost 9 bases and the V segment lost 5 bases, leaving 12 bases of the junction unmatched. The CDR3 is 17 residues long.

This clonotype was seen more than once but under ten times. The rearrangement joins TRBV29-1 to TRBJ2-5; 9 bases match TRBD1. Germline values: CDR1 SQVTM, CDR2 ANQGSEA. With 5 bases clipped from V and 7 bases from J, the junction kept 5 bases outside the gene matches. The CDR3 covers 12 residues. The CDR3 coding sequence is TGCAGCGTTCTAGGACAGGGGACGACCCAGTACTTC. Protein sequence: CSVLGQGTTQYF.